This entry describes one T cell receptor beta chain. These data are taken from a study of blood T cell repertoires in COVID-19. Study at large: COVID-19 samples collected from the United States, Italy and Spain covered acute and convalescent phases. The cDNA or gDNA used as material had been derived from T cells, B-cell-depleted T cells, or PBMCs.

Original methodology: Estimated nucleated cell counts came from reference gene primer amplification. TCRdb keeps only in-frame clones here, not all; method: immunoSEQ multiplex PCR. The V and J calls and clone size come from that table; D and trimming were worked out from the DNA. The sample yields roughly 340,000 clones, around 89% seen once. Seattle researchers signed up patients amid active infection and tracked them longitudinally. The sequence came from a woman aged 30 to 39 with COVID-19, enrolled during active disease. Material for sequencing was peripheral blood.

CDR3 sequence reads: CASSFGTGTNTGELFF. The DNA of the CDR3 is TGTGCCAGCAGCTTCGGGACAGGGACGAACACCGGGGAGCTGTTTTTT. V and J are TRBV5-6 and TRBJ2-2; 9 nucleotides line up with TRBD1. Trimming at V came to 2 bases and at J to 0 bases, leaving 2 bases not matched to a gene. Germline V gene lookup returns CDR1 SGHDT and CDR2 YYEEEE. This CDR3 has 16 amino acids.